The present TCR beta chain was sequenced within a study of T cells after yellow fever vaccination. A universal primer site and UMIs were added as TCR cDNA was made by 5'RACE template switching. TCRdb re-called the 5' RACE reads with MiXCR, one entry per CDR3 protein. The sample includes nearly 300,000 distinct CDR3 sequences, 8.5% to 10% seen only once; the top ten take about 3%. This CDR3 spans 15 amino acids. Germline V gene data show CDR1 as SGHTA and CDR2 as FQGNSA. V lost 3 bases, J lost 0 bases, and 10 bases lay in between. Overall study results and limits: FACS-sorted repertoires could harbor abundant contaminating bulk-population clonotypes.

In regard to this clonotype: Its antigen remains unidentified.

The chain employs TRBV7-2 and TRBJ2-3, with no clear D. This clonotype was sampled from a young man who received the YFV17D yellow fever vaccine. Sequencing was performed on CD4+ T cells sorted from PBMCs, taken 5 days after the yellow fever booster vaccination. The chain's CDR3 is CASSLRPHSTDTQYF. DNA for the CDR3: TGTGCCAGCAGCTTGAGACCCCATAGCACAGATACGCAGTATTTT.